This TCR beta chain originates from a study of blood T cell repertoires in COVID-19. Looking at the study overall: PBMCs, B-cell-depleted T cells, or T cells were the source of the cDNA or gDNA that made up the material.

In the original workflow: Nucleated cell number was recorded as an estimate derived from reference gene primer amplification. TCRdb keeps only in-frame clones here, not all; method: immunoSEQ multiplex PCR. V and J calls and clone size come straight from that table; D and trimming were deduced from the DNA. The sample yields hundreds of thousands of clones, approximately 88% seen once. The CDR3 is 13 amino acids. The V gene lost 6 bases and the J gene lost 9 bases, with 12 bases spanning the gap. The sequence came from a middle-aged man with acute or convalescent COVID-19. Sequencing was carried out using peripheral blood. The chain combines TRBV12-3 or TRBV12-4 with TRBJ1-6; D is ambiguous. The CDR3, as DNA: TGTGCCAGCAGAAGGAGTCCCAGTTCACCCCTCCACTTT. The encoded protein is CASRRSPSSPLHF.